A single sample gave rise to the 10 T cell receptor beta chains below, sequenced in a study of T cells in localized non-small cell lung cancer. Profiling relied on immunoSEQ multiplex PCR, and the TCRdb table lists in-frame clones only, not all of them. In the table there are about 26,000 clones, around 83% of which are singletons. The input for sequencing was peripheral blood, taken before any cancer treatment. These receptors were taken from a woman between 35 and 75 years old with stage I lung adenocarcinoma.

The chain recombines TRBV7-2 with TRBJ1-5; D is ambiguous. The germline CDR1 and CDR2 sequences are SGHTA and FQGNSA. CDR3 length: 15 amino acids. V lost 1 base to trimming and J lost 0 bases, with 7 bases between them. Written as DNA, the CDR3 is TGTGCCAGCAGCTTAGTGGGGTCTAGCAATCAGCCCCAGCATTTT. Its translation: CASSLVGSSNQPQHF.

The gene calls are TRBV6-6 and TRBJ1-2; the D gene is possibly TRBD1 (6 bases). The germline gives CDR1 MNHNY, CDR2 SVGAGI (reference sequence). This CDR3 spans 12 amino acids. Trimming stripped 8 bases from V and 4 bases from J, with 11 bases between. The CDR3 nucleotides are TGTGCCAGCCGCTGGGACACCTATGGCTACACCTTC. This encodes CASRWDTYGYTF.

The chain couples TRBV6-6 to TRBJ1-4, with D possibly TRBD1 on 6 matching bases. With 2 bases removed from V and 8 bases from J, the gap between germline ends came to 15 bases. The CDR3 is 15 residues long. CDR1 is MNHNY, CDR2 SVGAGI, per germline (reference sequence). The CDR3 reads CASSYARGSGEKLFF. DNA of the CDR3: TGTGCCAGCAGTTACGCCAGGGGCTCTGGGGAAAAACTGTTTTTT.

The CDR3 region has the DNA TGTGCCAGCAGCTTGGGGAACGCTAATGAAAAACTGTTTTTT. It is translated as CASSLGNANEKLFF. The chain combines TRBV11-3 with TRBJ1-4, with D hard to call. The CDR3 is made up of 14 amino acids. With 3 bases removed from V and 3 bases from J, the gap between germline ends came to 8 bases. Germline-derived CDR1 and CDR2 are SGHNT and YENEEA.

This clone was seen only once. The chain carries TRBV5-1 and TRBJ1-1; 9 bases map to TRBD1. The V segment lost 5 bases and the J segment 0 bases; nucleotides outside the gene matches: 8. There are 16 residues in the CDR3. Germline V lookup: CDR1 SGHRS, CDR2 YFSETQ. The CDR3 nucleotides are TGCGCCAGCAGTACACAGGGGGCAAGTGTGAACACTGAAGCTTTCTTT. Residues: CASSTQGASVNTEAFF.

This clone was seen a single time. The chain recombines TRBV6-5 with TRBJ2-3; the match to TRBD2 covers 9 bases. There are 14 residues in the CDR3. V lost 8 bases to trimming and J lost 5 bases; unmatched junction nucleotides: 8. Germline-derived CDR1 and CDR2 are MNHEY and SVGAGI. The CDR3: CASRRAGGLDTQYF. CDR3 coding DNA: TGTGCCAGCCGGAGAGCGGGGGGCCTAGATACGCAGTATTTT.

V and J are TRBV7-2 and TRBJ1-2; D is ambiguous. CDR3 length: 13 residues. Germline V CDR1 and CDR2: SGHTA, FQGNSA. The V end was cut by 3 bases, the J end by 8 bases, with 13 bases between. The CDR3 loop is CASSFARTRGYTF. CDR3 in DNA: TGTGCCAGCAGCTTCGCCCGGACGAGGGGCTACACCTTC.

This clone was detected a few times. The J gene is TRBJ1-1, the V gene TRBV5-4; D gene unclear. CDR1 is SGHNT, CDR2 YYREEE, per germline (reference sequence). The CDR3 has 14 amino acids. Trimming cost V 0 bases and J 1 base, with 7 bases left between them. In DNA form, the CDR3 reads TGTGCCAGCAGCTTGGAAAGGGCGAACACTGAAGCTTTCTTT. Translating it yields CASSLERANTEAFF.

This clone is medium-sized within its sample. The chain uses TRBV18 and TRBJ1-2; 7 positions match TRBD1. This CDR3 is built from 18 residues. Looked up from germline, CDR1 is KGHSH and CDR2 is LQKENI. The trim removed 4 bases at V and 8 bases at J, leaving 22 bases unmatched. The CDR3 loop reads CASSRTATLGTVERGYTF. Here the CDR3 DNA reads TGTGCCAGCTCACGGACCGCTACTTTAGGGACAGTGGAGAGAGGCTACACCTTC. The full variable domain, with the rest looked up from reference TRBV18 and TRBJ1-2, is NAGVMQNPRHLVRRRGQEARLRCSPMKGHSHVYWYRQLPEEGLKFMVYLQKENIIDESGMPKERFSAEFPKEGPSILRIQQVVRGDSAAYFCASSRTATLGTVERGYTFGSGTRLTVV.

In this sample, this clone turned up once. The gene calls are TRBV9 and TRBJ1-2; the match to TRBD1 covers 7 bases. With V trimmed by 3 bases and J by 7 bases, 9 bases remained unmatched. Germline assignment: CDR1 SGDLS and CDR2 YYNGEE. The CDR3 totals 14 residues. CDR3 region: CASSGQGGPSGYTF. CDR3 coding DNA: TGTGCCAGCAGCGGACAGGGAGGACCCTCTGGCTACACCTTC.